These T cell receptor beta chains were read from a single sample in a study of T cells in Graves' hyperthyroidism and ophthalmopathy. TCRdb redid the calling of the multiplex PCR reads with MiXCR, one entry per CDR3 protein. The data show 500,000 to 550,000 distinct CDR3 sequences, just under 20% seen once. Sequencing input: blood. The receptors were sampled from a man aged 40-49 years with Graves' ophthalmopathy. Each CDR3 is given with its conserved first and last residue. Each record gives: D gene, CDR3 length, V gene, clone size, J gene, CDR3 protein, CDR3 DNA. A D gene is named only where the DNA matches it firmly. Expanded clones get a size class; other rows say once, few or many, or leave the size out.

NA	14	TRBV7-8	many	TRBJ1-4	CASSFGRGTRKLFF	TGTGCCAGCAGCTTCGGGAGGGGGACCCGAAAACTGTTTTTT
NA	14	TRBV6-1	few	TRBJ2-6	CASGHVNEANVLTF	TGTGCCAGCGGACATGTAAATGAGGCCAACGTCCTGACTTTC
NA	14	TRBV7-9	NA	TRBJ1-1	CATLAAGSDPEAFF	TGTGCCACCCTAGCAGCTGGATCGGACCCTGAAGCTTTCTTT
NA	18	TRBV5-5	many	TRBJ2-7	CASSLRSTRWLNSYEQYF	TGTGCCAGCAGCTTGAGAAGCACAAGATGGTTGAACTCCTACGAGCAGTACTTC
TRBD2	15	TRBV7-6	NA	TRBJ2-2	CASNPGTSGTGELFF	TGTGCCAGCAACCCCGGGACTAGCGGGACCGGGGAGCTGTTTTTT
TRBD1	16	TRBV2	many	TRBJ2-7	CARQKLNLQGEYEQYF	TGTGCCAGACAAAAACTTAACCTACAGGGGGAATACGAGCAGTACTTC
TRBD1	15	TRBV15	few	TRBJ1-6	CATSRAGQGGSPLHF	TGTGCCACCAGCAGAGCCGGACAGGGGGGTTCACCCCTCCACTTT
NA	14	TRBV5-1	few	TRBJ2-2	CASSRQLNTGELFF	TGCGCCAGCAGCCGCCAATTGAACACCGGGGAGCTGTTTTTT
NA	16	TRBV29-1	few	TRBJ2-3	CSVEDIKGPATDTQYF	TGCAGCGTTGAAGACATCAAAGGACCTGCCACAGATACGCAGTATTTT
TRBD1	15	TRBV12-3/TRBV12-4	many	TRBJ2-2	CASSGTGTNTGELFF	TGTGCCAGCAGTGGGACAGGGACTAACACCGGGGAGCTGTTTTTT
NA	14	TRBV3-1	many	TRBJ1-1	CASSQRRARREAFF	TGTGCCAGCAGCCAAAGACGGGCCCGCAGGGAAGCTTTCTTT
NA	17	TRBV5-1	NA	TRBJ2-1	CASSLMGTGRSYNEQFF	TGCGCCAGCAGCTTGATGGGAACAGGTCGCTCCTACAATGAGCAGTTCTTC
TRBD1	13	TRBV30	NA	TRBJ1-5	CAWSEQGSRPQHF	TGTGCCTGGAGTGAACAGGGGTCGCGGCCCCAGCATTTT
TRBD1	15	TRBV12-3/TRBV12-4	NA	TRBJ1-3	CASSTTGTSGNTIYF	TGTGCCAGCAGTACGACAGGGACCTCTGGAAACACCATATATTTT
TRBD2	17	TRBV6-5	many	TRBJ2-3	CASSYHVSGLGTDTQYF	TGTGCCAGCAGTTACCACGTCTCGGGACTAGGAACAGATACGCAGTATTTT
NA	14	TRBV7-2	many	TRBJ2-2	CASSFGRVTGELFF	TGTGCCAGCAGCTTCGGACGGGTCACCGGGGAGCTGTTTTTT
NA	10	TRBV2	NA	TRBJ1-3	CASRDNTIYF	TGTGCCAGCAGGGATAACACCATATATTTT
NA	14	TRBV6-1	NA	TRBJ1-5	CASSDVPGVQPQHF	TGTGCCAGCAGTGACGTTCCAGGGGTCCAGCCCCAGCATTTT
TRBD1	15	TRBV28	NA	TRBJ1-1	CASRLGTGSDTEAFF	TGTGCCAGCAGACTCGGGACAGGATCGGACACTGAAGCTTTCTTT
NA	12	TRBV6-2/TRBV6-3	NA	TRBJ1-1	CASRRDDTEAFF	TGTGCCAGCAGAAGGGATGACACTGAAGCTTTCTTT
TRBD1	13	TRBV29-1	NA	TRBJ2-1	CSVEGQGYSEQFF	TGCAGCGTCGAGGGACAGGGGTACAGTGAGCAGTTCTTC
NA	14	TRBV2	many	TRBJ2-3	CASRWQTSTDTQYF	TGTGCCAGCCGTTGGCAGACTAGCACAGATACGCAGTATTTT
TRBD2	16	TRBV3-1	few	TRBJ2-2	CASSQEGLGFTGELFF	TGTGCCAGCAGCCAAGAAGGACTAGGCTTCACCGGGGAGCTGTTTTTT
NA	16	TRBV5-8	few	TRBJ1-2	CASSPLGGGRYYGYTF	TGTGCCAGCAGCCCCCTCGGGGGTGGGCGATACTATGGCTACACCTTC
TRBD1	15	TRBV5-1	many	TRBJ1-1	CASSRDSTGGTEAFF	TGCGCCAGCAGTCGGGATTCGACAGGGGGCACTGAAGCTTTCTTT
TRBD2	14	TRBV19	NA	TRBJ2-3	CASRTSGSTDTQYF	TGTGCCAGTCGGACTAGCGGTAGCACAGATACGCAGTATTTT
NA	15	TRBV5-8	NA	TRBJ1-2	CASSLKGPRPYGYTF	TGTGCCAGCAGCTTGAAGGGCCCCAGGCCCTATGGCTACACCTTC
NA	12	TRBV20-1	NA	TRBJ1-2	CSALPLNYGYTF	TGCAGTGCCCTCCCGCTAAACTATGGCTACACCTTC
NA	13	TRBV3-1	many	TRBJ2-7	CASSQGRGYEQYF	TGTGCCAGCAGCCAAGGAAGGGGATACGAGCAGTACTTC
NA	9	TRBV20-1	few	TRBJ1-5	CSGRRPQHF	TGCAGTGGTCGAAGGCCCCAGCATTTT
NA	16	TRBV6-6	NA	TRBJ2-4	CASSYSALGAKNIQYF	TGTGCCAGCAGTTACTCTGCCCTGGGGGCCAAAAACATTCAGTACTTC
TRBD2	18	TRBV3-1	NA	TRBJ2-2	CASSARRLAGGKAGELFF	TGTGCCAGCAGCGCAAGGAGGCTAGCGGGGGGCAAAGCCGGGGAGCTGTTTTTT
NA	15	TRBV27	NA	TRBJ1-2	CASSLRQTPFYGYTF	TGTGCCAGCAGTCTCAGACAGACCCCTTTCTATGGCTACACCTTC
NA	14	TRBV30	NA	TRBJ1-3	CAWIGLNYGNTIYF	TGTGCCTGGATAGGACTTAACTATGGAAACACCATATATTTT
NA	11	TRBV12-5	few	TRBJ1-6	CASGRDSPLHF	TGTGCTAGTGGTCGCGATTCACCCCTCCACTTT
NA	15	TRBV15	NA	TRBJ2-1	CATSRESGWGDEQFF	TGTGCCACCAGCAGAGAGAGCGGTTGGGGGGATGAGCAGTTCTTC
TRBD2	16	TRBV18	NA	TRBJ2-5	CASHRTSGGPQGTQYF	TGTGCCAGCCACCGGACTAGCGGGGGCCCCCAGGGTACCCAGTACTTC
NA	13	TRBV7-9	NA	TRBJ2-5	CASSLIGQETQYF	TGTGCCAGCAGCTTGATCGGCCAAGAGACCCAGTACTTC
NA	12	TRBV5-1	NA	TRBJ1-2	CASRGLGYGYAF	TGCGCCAGCCGGGGTCTTGGCTATGGCTACGCCTTC
NA	16	TRBV19	NA	TRBJ1-6	CASSPPGRTYNSPLHF	TGTGCCAGTAGCCCACCAGGGCGCACCTATAATTCACCCCTCCACTTT
NA	12	TRBV9	few	TRBJ2-5	CASSVGAETQYF	TGTGCCAGCAGCGTAGGAGCAGAGACCCAGTACTTC
NA	11	TRBV20-1	NA	TRBJ2-1	CSATQYNEQFF	TGCAGTGCCACTCAGTACAATGAGCAGTTCTTC
NA	12	TRBV27	few	TRBJ2-1	CASSLGVGRQFF	TGTGCCAGCAGTTTGGGGGTGGGGAGGCAGTTCTTC
TRBD1	16	TRBV24-1	few	TRBJ2-2	CATSDWTGESTGELFF	TGTGCCACCAGTGATTGGACAGGGGAGAGCACCGGGGAGCTGTTTTTT
NA	15	TRBV9	few	TRBJ1-4	CASSVVAGAGEKLFF	TGTGCCAGCAGCGTAGTGGCAGGGGCGGGAGAAAAACTGTTTTTT
NA	14	TRBV5-1	NA	TRBJ1-2	CASSLEAVNYGYTF	TGCGCCAGCAGCTTGGAGGCAGTTAACTATGGCTACACCTTC
NA	15	TRBV12-3/TRBV12-4	many	TRBJ2-7	CASSWGAGGIYEQYF	TGTGCCAGCAGTTGGGGGGCTGGGGGGATTTACGAGCAGTACTTC
TRBD2	13	TRBV6-2/TRBV6-3	few	TRBJ2-1	CASSWKRENEQFF	TGTGCCAGCTCGTGGAAGCGGGAGAATGAGCAGTTCTTC
TRBD1	15	TRBV12-3/TRBV12-4	NA	TRBJ1-4	CASSYADRWNEKLSF	TGTGCCAGCAGTTACGCGGACAGGTGGAATGAAAAACTGTCTTTT
NA	15	TRBV5-1	NA	TRBJ2-5	CASSLLGGGQETQYF	TGCGCCAGCAGCCTCCTGGGAGGGGGCCAAGAGACCCAGTACTTC
NA	14	TRBV5-1	NA	TRBJ2-5	CASRRARGEETQYF	TGCGCCAGCAGGAGGGCCAGGGGAGAAGAGACCCAGTACTTC
NA	14	TRBV6-1	many	TRBJ1-1	CASSDQGLNTEAFF	TGTGCCAGCAGTGACCAGGGGTTAAACACTGAAGCTTTCTTT
TRBD2	15	TRBV7-6	NA	TRBJ2-1	CASSLAVLSYNEQFF	TGTGCCAGCAGCCTAGCGGTTCTTTCCTACAATGAGCAGTTCTTC
TRBD2	14	TRBV7-2	NA	TRBJ2-5	CASSLEREIRTQYF	TGTGCCAGCAGCTTAGAGCGGGAGATTCGGACCCAGTACTTC
NA	15	TRBV7-6	many	TRBJ1-1	CASSLGVTGPTEAFF	TGTGCCAGCAGCTTAGGGGTCACAGGGCCCACTGAAGCTTTCTTT
TRBD1	13	TRBV3-1	once	TRBJ1-1	CASTLQGGKEAFF	TGTGCCAGCACCCTTCAAGGGGGCAAGGAAGCTTTCTTT
TRBD2	16	TRBV6-2/TRBV6-3	many	TRBJ2-3	CASSWRTSGRTDTQYF	TGTGCCAGCAGCTGGAGGACTAGCGGGAGGACAGATACGCAGTATTTT
NA	12	TRBV10-3	few	TRBJ2-1	CAISEFGGEQFF	TGTGCCATCAGTGAGTTTGGGGGTGAGCAGTTCTTC
NA	17	TRBV10-3	many	TRBJ2-7	CARPTWRTLRCSYEQYF	TGTGCCAGGCCCACATGGAGGACCCTTAGGTGTTCCTACGAGCAGTACTTC
TRBD1	17	TRBV9	NA	TRBJ1-2	CASSGGTGGGGLDGYTF	TGTGCCAGCAGCGGGGGGACAGGGGGCGGCGGTCTGGATGGCTACACCTTC